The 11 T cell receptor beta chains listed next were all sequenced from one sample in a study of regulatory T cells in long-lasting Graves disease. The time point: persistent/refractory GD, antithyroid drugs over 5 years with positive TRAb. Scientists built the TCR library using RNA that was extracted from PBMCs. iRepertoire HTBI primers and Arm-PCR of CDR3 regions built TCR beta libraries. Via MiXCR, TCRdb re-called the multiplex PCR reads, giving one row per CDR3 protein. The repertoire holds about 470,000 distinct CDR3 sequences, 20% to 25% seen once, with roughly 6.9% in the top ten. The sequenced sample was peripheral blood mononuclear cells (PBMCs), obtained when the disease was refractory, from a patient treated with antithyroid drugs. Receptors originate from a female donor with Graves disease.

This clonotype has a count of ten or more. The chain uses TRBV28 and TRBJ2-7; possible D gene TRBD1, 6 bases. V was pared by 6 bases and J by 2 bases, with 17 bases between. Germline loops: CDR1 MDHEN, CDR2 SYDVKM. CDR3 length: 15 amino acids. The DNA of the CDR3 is TGTGCCAGCAGCTCTCCTGGGGGCCCGACCTACGAGCAGTACTTC. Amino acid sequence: CASSSPGGPTYEQYF.

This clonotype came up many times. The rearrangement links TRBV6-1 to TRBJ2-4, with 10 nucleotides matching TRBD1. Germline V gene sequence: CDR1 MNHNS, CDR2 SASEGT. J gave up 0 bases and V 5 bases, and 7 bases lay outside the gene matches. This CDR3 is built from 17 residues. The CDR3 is CASSTYRDRGAKNIQYF. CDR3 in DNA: TGTGCCAGCAGTACGTACCGGGACAGGGGAGCCAAAAACATTCAGTACTTC.

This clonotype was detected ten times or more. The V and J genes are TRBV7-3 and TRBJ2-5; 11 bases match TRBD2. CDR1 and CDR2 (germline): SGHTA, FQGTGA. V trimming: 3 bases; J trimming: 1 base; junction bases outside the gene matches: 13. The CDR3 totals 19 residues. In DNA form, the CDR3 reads TGTGCCAGCAGCTTGGGACCTTATCTAGCGGGGGGTACCCAAGAGACCCAGTACTTC. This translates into CASSLGPYLAGGTQETQYF.

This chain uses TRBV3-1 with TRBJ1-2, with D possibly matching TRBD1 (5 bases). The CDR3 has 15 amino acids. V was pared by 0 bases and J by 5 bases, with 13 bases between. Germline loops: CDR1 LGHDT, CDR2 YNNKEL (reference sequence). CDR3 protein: CASSQDRGLKYGYTF. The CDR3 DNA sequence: TGTGCCAGCAGCCAAGACCGGGGACTGAAATATGGCTACACCTTC.

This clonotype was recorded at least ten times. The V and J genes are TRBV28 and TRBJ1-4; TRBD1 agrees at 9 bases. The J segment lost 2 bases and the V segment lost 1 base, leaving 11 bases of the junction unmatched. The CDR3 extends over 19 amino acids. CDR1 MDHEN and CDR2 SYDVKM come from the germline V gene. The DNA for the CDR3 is TGTGCCAGCAGTTTATTGGATCCGGGACAGGGAGTCACTAATGAAAAACTGTTTTTT. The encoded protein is CASSLLDPGQGVTNEKLFF.

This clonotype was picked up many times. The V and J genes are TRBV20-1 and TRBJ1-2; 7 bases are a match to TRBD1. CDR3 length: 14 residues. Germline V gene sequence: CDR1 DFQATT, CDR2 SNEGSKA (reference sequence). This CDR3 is CNPTGPTSPGGYTF. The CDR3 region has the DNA TGCAATCCGACAGGGCCAACCTCGCCGGGTGGCTACACCTTC.

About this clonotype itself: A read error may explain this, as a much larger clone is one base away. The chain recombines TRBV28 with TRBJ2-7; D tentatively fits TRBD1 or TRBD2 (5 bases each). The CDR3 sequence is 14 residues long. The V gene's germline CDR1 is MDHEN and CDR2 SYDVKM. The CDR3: CTSSPGGGSYEQYF. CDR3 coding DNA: TGTACCAGCAGTCCTGGTGGGGGCTCCTACGAGCAGTACTTC.

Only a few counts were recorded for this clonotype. The CDR3 reads CASSLGQGMAGELFF. The CDR3 DNA reads as TGCGCCAGCAGCTTAGGACAGGGGATGGCCGGGGAGCTGTTTTTT. This chain uses TRBV5-1 with TRBJ2-2, with 9 nucleotides matching TRBD1. The J segment lost 6 bases and the V segment lost 2 bases, leaving 5 bases of the junction unmatched. The CDR3 runs to 15 residues. Germline lookup yields CDR1 SGHRS and CDR2 YFSETQ.

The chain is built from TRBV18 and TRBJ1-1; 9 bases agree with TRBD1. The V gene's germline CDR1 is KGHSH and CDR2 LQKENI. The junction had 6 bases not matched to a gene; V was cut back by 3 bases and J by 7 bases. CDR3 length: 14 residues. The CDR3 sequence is CASSPQDRGLEAFF. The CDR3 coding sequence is TGTGCCAGCTCACCGCAGGACAGGGGACTTGAAGCTTTCTTT.

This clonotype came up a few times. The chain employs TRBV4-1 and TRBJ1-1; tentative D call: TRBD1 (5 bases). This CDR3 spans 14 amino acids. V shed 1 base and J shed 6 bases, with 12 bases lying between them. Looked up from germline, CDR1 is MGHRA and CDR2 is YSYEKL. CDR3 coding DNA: TGCGCCAGCAGCCAAGGTCTTGGGGGGGCTGAAGCTTTCTTT. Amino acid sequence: CASSQGLGGAEAFF.

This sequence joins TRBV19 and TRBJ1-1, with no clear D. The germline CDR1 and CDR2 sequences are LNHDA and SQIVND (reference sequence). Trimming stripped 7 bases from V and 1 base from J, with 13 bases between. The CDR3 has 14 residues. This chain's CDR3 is CASNLQTANTEAFF. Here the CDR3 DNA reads TGTGCCAGTAACCTACAGACCGCGAACACTGAAGCTTTCTTT. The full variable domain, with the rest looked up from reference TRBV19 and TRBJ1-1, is DGGITQSPKYLFRKEGQNVTLSCEQNLNHDAMYWYRQDPGQGLRLIYYSQIVNDFQKGDIAEGYSVSREKKESFPLTVTSAQKNPTAFYLCASNLQTANTEAFFGQGTRLTVV.